One and the same sample provided the 31 T cell receptor beta chains below, sequenced in a study of cytomegalovirus exposure and HLA in healthy donors. Both 60 Vbeta primers and 13 Jbeta primers went into the PCR. Sequenced by immunoSEQ multiplex PCR; TCRdb stores in-frame clones only, minus some. The repertoire table contains about 50,000 clones. Material: PBMCs. The receptors stem from a woman aged 40 to 55 in good health and CMV-seronegative.

CDR3 region: CASRLQGNYGYTF. DNA for the CDR3: TGTGCCAGCAGGCTACAGGGGAACTATGGCTACACCTTC. V gene TRBV6-5 combines with J gene TRBJ1-2; 7 bases fit TRBD1. CDR3 length: 13 amino acids. The V and J ends lost 6 bases and 2 bases, in that order; junction bases with no gene match: 3. The germline V gene has CDR1 MNHEY and CDR2 SVGAGI.

The chain links TRBV5-1 to TRBJ1-4; 8 bases map to TRBD1. Germline CDR1 SGHRS, CDR2 YFSETQ. The CDR3 has 14 residues. The J segment lost 7 bases and the V segment lost 5 bases, leaving 7 bases of the junction unmatched. The CDR3 DNA sequence: TGCGCCAGCAGACTGGACAGGGACGGTGAAAAACTGTTTTTT. Translating it yields CASRLDRDGEKLFF. The full variable domain, its missing parts supplied by reference TRBV5-1 and TRBJ1-4, is KAGVTQTPRYLIKTRGQQVTLSCSPISGHRSVSWYQQTPGQGLQFLFEYFSETQRNKGNFPGRFSGRQFSNSRSEMNVSTLELGDSALYLCASRLDRDGEKLFFGSGTQLSVL.

V is TRBV4-3 and J is TRBJ1-2, with TRBD1 identical over 8 bases. The V segment lost 1 base and the J segment 8 bases; nucleotides outside the gene matches: 6. Germline values: CDR1 LGHNA, CDR2 YSLEER. This CDR3 is 14 amino acids long. This CDR3 is CASSQGGQGGGYTF. The CDR3 bases are TGCGCCAGCAGCCAAGGTGGACAGGGAGGCGGCTACACCTTC.

The rearrangement uses TRBV7-9 and TRBJ2-3, with TRBD1 matching over 9 bases. The CDR3 runs to 16 residues. The germline V gene has CDR1 SEHNR and CDR2 FQNEAQ (reference sequence). After removal of 2 bases from V and 0 bases from J, the junction contained 3 bases not matched to a gene. CDR3 DNA: TGTGCCAGCAGCTTATGGGGGACAGGGAGCACAGATACGCAGTATTTT. Translation gives CASSLWGTGSTDTQYF.

The rearrangement uses TRBV19 and TRBJ1-1; possibly TRBD1 for D (6 bases). This CDR3 is built from 14 residues. CDR1 is LNHDA and CDR2 is SQIVND in the germline V gene (reference sequence). V was cut by 7 bases and J by 7 bases, with 19 bases left in between. Here the CDR3 reads CASTQRGAVGEAFF. The CDR3 nucleotides read TGTGCCAGTACCCAGCGGGGGGCGGTGGGTGAAGCTTTCTTT.

The chain links TRBV25-1 to TRBJ1-4, with D tentatively TRBD1 (5 bases). Germline V gives CDR1 MGHDK, CDR2 SYGVNS. This CDR3 has 14 amino acids. The V end lost 4 bases, the J end lost 11 bases, and 17 bases lay between the germline ends. This CDR3 reads CASSAFRGVGKLFF. The CDR3 DNA reads TGTGCCAGCAGTGCTTTTAGGGGCGTCGGTAAACTGTTTTTT.

The chain couples TRBV4-2 to TRBJ2-6, with a possible D match to TRBD2 (5 bases). Germline V gives CDR1 LGHNA, CDR2 YNFKEQ. This CDR3 is 15 amino acids long. Trimming cost V 4 bases and J 1 base, with 8 bases left between them. In nucleotides, the CDR3 is TGTGCCAGCAGCCCCCGCGGGTCTGGGGCCAACGTCCTGACTTTC. This encodes CASSPRGSGANVLTF.

The genes are TRBV25-1 and TRBJ2-7; the D gene is possibly TRBD1 (9 bases). V dropped 6 bases and J dropped 4 bases, with 22 bases sitting between them. The germline CDR1 and CDR2 sequences are MGHDK and SYGVNS. This CDR3 has 16 amino acids. CDR3 sequence reads: CASRPGGTGQKYEQYF. The DNA of the CDR3 is TGTGCCAGCAGGCCGGGGGGGACAGGGCAAAAATACGAGCAGTACTTC.

V usage is TRBV4-1 and J usage is TRBJ1-1; D possibly corresponds to TRBD1 (6 bases). Trimming took 4 bases from V and 0 from J, leaving 15 bases between them. In germline, CDR1 is MGHRA, CDR2 YSYEKL. The CDR3 is 16 residues long. The CDR3 nucleotides read TGCGCCAGCAGCCCGTCAGGGGTCCGCATGAACACTGAAGCTTTCTTT. It is translated as CASSPSGVRMNTEAFF.

The V and J genes are TRBV27 and TRBJ2-2; a possible D gene is TRBD2 (6 bases). Germline CDR1 MNHEY, CDR2 SMNVEV (reference sequence). V dropped 1 base and J dropped 4 bases, with 10 bases sitting between them. The CDR3 runs 15 residues. The DNA of the CDR3 is TGTGCCAGCAGTTTATACGGGAGCGTCACCGGGGAGCTGTTTTTT. As protein: CASSLYGSVTGELFF.

The gene calls are TRBV6-5 and TRBJ2-4, with TRBD2 matching 8 bases. Germline values: CDR1 MNHEY, CDR2 SVGAGI. This CDR3 has 15 amino acids. Germline trimming cut 6 bases from V and 8 bases from J; bases unmatched to any gene: 12. This chain's CDR3 is CASSQLPRRGDIQYF. The CDR3 nucleotides are TGTGCCAGCAGCCAACTGCCCAGGCGGGGGGACATTCAGTACTTC.

This chain uses TRBV6-1 with TRBJ2-1; 10 bases align to TRBD2. The CDR3 consists of 14 residues. V lost 7 bases, J lost 6 bases, and 6 bases stayed unmatched. Germline CDR1 is MNHNS and CDR2 is SASEGT. Here the CDR3 reads CASTTSGKANEQFF. The CDR3 coding sequence is TGTGCCAGCACCACTAGCGGGAAAGCCAATGAGCAGTTCTTC.

This rearrangement joins TRBV4-3 to TRBJ1-3; D perhaps matches TRBD1 (5 bases). V was trimmed by 4 bases and J by 4 bases, leaving 8 bases between them. Germline values: CDR1 LGHNA, CDR2 YSLEER. CDR3 length: 13 residues. In DNA, the CDR3 is TGCGCCAGCAGCCTAGACAGAGGAAACACCATATATTTT. This encodes CASSLDRGNTIYF.

This sequence joins TRBV27 and TRBJ2-1; perhaps TRBD1 as D (5 bases). Germline V gene data show CDR1 as MNHEY and CDR2 as SMNVEV (reference sequence). V gave up 7 bases and J gave up 9 bases, with 19 bases separating them. CDR3 length equals 14 residues. As DNA, the CDR3 is TGTGCCAGCATCCTAACAGGAAAGGGCACTGAGCAGTTCTTC. This gives the protein CASILTGKGTEQFF.

This chain uses TRBV18 with TRBJ2-7; 8 bases agree with TRBD1. There are 15 residues in the CDR3. Germline values: CDR1 KGHSH, CDR2 LQKENI. J was trimmed by 4 bases and V by 0 bases; bases with no gene match: 5. The CDR3 loop is CASSPPGRGLYEQYF. CDR3 nucleotides: TGTGCCAGCTCACCACCGGGCAGGGGGCTATACGAGCAGTACTTC.

The chain recombines TRBV29-1 with TRBJ2-1, with 9 bases that match TRBD2. CDR3 size: 14 residues. V lost 7 bases and J lost 6; bases outside the gene matches: 10. CDR1 SQVTM and CDR2 ANQGSEA come from the germline V gene. The DNA for the CDR3 is TGCAGCGGTCAGACTAGCGGTGGTTTCAATGAGCAGTTCTTC. Its translation: CSGQTSGGFNEQFF.

The chain couples TRBV29-1 to TRBJ1-4; no reliable D call. V shed 4 bases and J shed 8 bases, with 11 bases lying between them. CDR1 and CDR2 from the germline V gene are SQVTM and ANQGSEA. This CDR3 region has 12 residues. In DNA form, the CDR3 reads TGCAGCGTTGGGGCAGTAGGAGAAAAACTGTTTTTT. This gives the protein CSVGAVGEKLFF.

The J gene is TRBJ1-5, the V gene TRBV7-9, with D perhaps TRBD1 (5 bases). Trimming took off 5 bases at V and 1 base at J, with 12 bases between the two ends. The CDR3 covers 15 residues. CDR1 SEHNR and CDR2 FQNEAQ come from the germline V gene (reference sequence). CDR3 sequence (DNA): TGTGCCAGCAGCGTTTCGGGGGAGAGCAATCAGCCCCAGCATTTT. Translation gives CASSVSGESNQPQHF.

A note on this clone: Within the sample, other DNA sequences also encode this same CDR3. This chain links TRBV30 with TRBJ2-5, with TRBD2 identical over 14 bases. Germline CDR1 and CDR2: GTSNPN and SVGIG (reference sequence). CDR3 length: 14 amino acids. The trim removed 1 base at V and 5 bases at J, leaving 0 bases unmatched. CDR3 residues: CAWSGLAGGETQYF. The CDR3 DNA reads TGTGCCTGGAGTGGACTAGCGGGAGGGGAGACCCAGTACTTC.

The genes are TRBV18 and TRBJ1-1; possibly TRBD1 for D (6 bases). The CDR3 contains 14 residues. From germline, CDR1 is KGHSH and CDR2 LQKENI. V lost 4 bases and J lost 6, with 15 bases in between. Written as DNA, the CDR3 is TGTGCCAGCTCACTCTCAATGACAGGAGCTGAAGCTTTCTTT. Its translation: CASSLSMTGAEAFF.

V is TRBV7-2 and J is TRBJ2-5; 10 nucleotides agree with TRBD2. V was pared by 1 base and J by 1 base, with 6 bases of the junction left unmatched. The CDR3 spans 17 residues. Germline CDR1 SGHTA, CDR2 FQGNSA. This CDR3 is CASSLVLAGPTQETQYF. As DNA, the CDR3 is TGTGCCAGCAGCTTAGTACTAGCGGGACCCACCCAAGAGACCCAGTACTTC.

The chain links TRBV27 to TRBJ2-1, with 9 bases that match TRBD2. Per the germline V gene, CDR1 is MNHEY and CDR2 is SMNVEV (reference sequence). Trimming cost V 6 bases and J 9 bases; bases outside gene matches: 6. The CDR3 loop spans 13 amino acids. CDR3 bases: TGTGCCAGCAGGATAGCGGGAGTGGGTGAGCAGTTCTTC. Translating gives CASRIAGVGEQFF.

The V gene is TRBV2, the J gene TRBJ1-2; tentative D call: TRBD1 (6 bases). The V gene's germline CDR1 is SNHLY and CDR2 FYNNEI. The CDR3 length is 14 residues. The V gene lost 5 bases and the J gene lost 3 bases, with 13 bases spanning the gap. As DNA, the CDR3 is TGTGCCAGCAGTTTTGGGACACTAGACTATGGCTACACCTTC. It encodes CASSFGTLDYGYTF.

The rearrangement links TRBV10-2 to TRBJ2-7; D call uncertain. The CDR3 spans 13 residues. Germline V gene lookup returns CDR1 WSHSY and CDR2 SAAADI. V shed 8 bases and J shed 1 base, with 12 bases lying between them. As DNA, the CDR3 is TGCGCCAGCGGAAAGACTGATTCCTACGAGCAGTACTTC. Its translation: CASGKTDSYEQYF.

This sequence joins TRBV27 and TRBJ1-2; 8 bases line up with TRBD1. The CDR3 is made up of 15 amino acids. The V and J ends lost 3 bases and 4 bases, in that order; junction bases with no gene match: 7. CDR1 is MNHEY and CDR2 is SMNVEV in the germline V gene (reference sequence). The CDR3 nucleotides are TGTGCCAGCAGTTTGATGACAGGGGTGAGCTATGGCTACACCTTC. This translates into CASSLMTGVSYGYTF.

The chain carries TRBV5-4 and TRBJ2-2; TRBD1 is a possible D gene (5 bases). V was trimmed by 2 bases and J by 4 bases, leaving 6 bases between them. The CDR3 consists of 13 residues. Germline CDR1 and CDR2: SGHNT and YYREEE (reference sequence). The CDR3 coding sequence is TGTGCCAGCAGCTTCCAGGGCACCGGGGAGCTGTTTTTT. Protein product: CASSFQGTGELFF.

The chain's CDR3 is CASSAKQTGGTPPFF. In nucleotides, the CDR3 is TGTGCCAGCAGCGCCAAACAAACTGGCGGCACTCCTCCTTTCTTT. The chain combines TRBV5-4 with TRBJ1-1; D is undetermined. V shed 4 bases and J shed 12 bases, with 25 bases lying between them. Germline lookup yields CDR1 SGHNT and CDR2 YYREEE (reference sequence). The CDR3 runs 15 residues.

This sequence joins TRBV11-2 and TRBJ2-3, with TRBD1 as a possible D gene (5 bases). V dropped 6 bases and J dropped 5 bases, with 15 bases sitting between them. Germline V gene data show CDR1 as SGHAT and CDR2 as FQNNGV. This CDR3 spans 14 amino acids. The CDR3 region has the DNA TGTGCCAGCAGAGGTTCACAGGAGCAAGATACGCAGTATTTT. This codes for CASRGSQEQDTQYF. The whole variable domain, filled in from reference TRBV11-2 and TRBJ2-3, reads EAGVAQSPRYKIIEKRQSVAFWCNPISGHATLYWYQQILGQGPKLLIQFQNNGVVDDSQLPKDRFSAERLKGVDSTLKIQPAKLEDSAVYLCASRGSQEQDTQYFGPGTRLTVL.

The chain is built from TRBV30 and TRBJ1-5; maybe TRBD1 (6 bases). The CDR3 is 16 amino acids. V was cut by 0 bases and J by 2 bases, with 14 bases left in between. Germline CDR1 GTSNPN, CDR2 SVGIG (reference sequence). The CDR3 DNA reads TGTGCCTGGAGTGTACCAGGGGCAGGGGGCAATCAGCCCCAGCATTTT. It yields the protein CAWSVPGAGGNQPQHF.

This chain links TRBV6-7 with TRBJ1-1, with D maybe TRBD1 (6 bases). TRBV6-7 is classed as an ORF, of uncertain function. The CDR3 has 15 amino acids. Trimming took off 5 bases at V and 1 base at J, with 14 bases between the two ends. The CDR3 DNA is TGTGCCAGCAGTACCCGGGACAATCAGAACACTGAAGCTTTCTTT. Encoded protein: CASSTRDNQNTEAFF.

DNA of the CDR3: TGTGCCAGCAGTTTGGGAGGAGGGGTGAGCAATCAGCCCCAGCATTTT. It yields the protein CASSLGGGVSNQPQHF. The chain has TRBV28 and TRBJ1-5, with D possibly matching TRBD1 (5 bases). Trimming pared 3 bases from V and 1 base from J, leaving 13 bases between. Germline V gives CDR1 MDHEN, CDR2 SYDVKM. This CDR3 region has 16 residues.